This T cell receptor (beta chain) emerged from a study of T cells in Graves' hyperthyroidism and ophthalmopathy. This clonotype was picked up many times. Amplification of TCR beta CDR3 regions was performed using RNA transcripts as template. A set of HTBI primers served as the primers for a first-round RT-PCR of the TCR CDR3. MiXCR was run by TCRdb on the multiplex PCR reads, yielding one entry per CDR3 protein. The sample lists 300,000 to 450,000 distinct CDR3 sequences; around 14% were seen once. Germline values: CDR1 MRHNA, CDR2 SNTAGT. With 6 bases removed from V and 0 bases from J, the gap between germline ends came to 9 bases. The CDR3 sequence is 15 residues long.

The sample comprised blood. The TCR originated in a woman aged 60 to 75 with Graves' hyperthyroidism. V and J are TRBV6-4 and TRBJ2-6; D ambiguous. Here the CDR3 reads CASSPGLSGANVLTF. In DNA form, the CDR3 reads TGTGCCAGCAGCCCGGGTCTCTCTGGGGCCAACGTCCTGACTTTC.